In its sample, the clone carrying this T cell receptor (beta chain) was seen a few times. The antigen remains unidentified. The data belong to a study of blood T cells in healthy people across ages. For the second PCR, which ran for roughly 7 to 11 cycles, a sample-barcoded 5' primer and a J-beta primer mix were used. Every cDNA was tagged by a template-switch adaptor with 12 random nucleotides. MiXCR, run by TCRdb on the 5' RACE reads, gives a single entry per CDR3 protein. The repertoire holds 600,000 to 850,000 distinct CDR3 sequences, with 20% to 25% as singletons. Overall study results and limits: A roughly linear fall in TCR beta diversity per million T cells was seen with increasing age.

The V gene end was trimmed by 1 base and the J gene end by 4 bases; junction bases not matched to a gene: 10. The CDR3 is made up of 18 amino acids. In addition, the sample was reused for a study of T cells of mothers and their children. That investigation notes: Samples were obtained from a few healthy Caucasian mothers and their six children. Over 8.5 million reads per mother and roughly 3 million per child were obtained.

The source is a boy aged 10-17 years in good health. The sequenced sample was blood. The chain has TRBV12-3 or TRBV12-4 and TRBJ2-5, with 12 bases that match TRBD2. The CDR3, as DNA: TGTGCCAGCAGTTTAGTAGGGTCTAGCGGGAGGGCGAGAGAGACCCAGTACTTC. As protein: CASSLVGSSGRARETQYF.